This entry is about one T cell receptor (beta chain). Its antigen is not known. This sample is part of a study of post-analysis software for immune sequencing data. Overall study context: Disease trajectories encompassed relapsing-remitting, secondary progressive and progressive-relapsing multiple sclerosis. Study-wide results and limits: With F measure, samples from one preparation batch clustered together strongly. When patients were compared with controls, 5 or 6 TRBV segments were more frequent, TRBV5-6, TRBV5-1 and TRBV20-1 among them. A significant reduction in normalized Chao1 diversity was observed in multiple sclerosis patients versus controls.

Unique molecular identifiers were present in the TCR beta cDNA libraries. T cells numbering roughly 1 to 10 million yielded around 500,000 cDNA molecules. MiXCR was run by TCRdb on the PCR reads, yielding one entry per CDR3 protein. The repertoire holds about 800,000 distinct CDR3 sequences, with just under 30% as singletons. This CDR3 is built from 13 residues. Between the trimmed V and J ends, which lost 5 bases and 8 bases, there was a span of 15 bases. Looked up from germline, CDR1 is MNHEY and CDR2 is SMNVEV (reference sequence). The V call is TRBV27, the J call TRBJ1-2; TRBD1 is a possible D gene (5 bases). The sequencing sample was made of blood. The receptor was isolated from a girl aged 10 to 17 with multiple sclerosis. CDR3 amino acids: CASSPPGLGGYTF. Written as DNA, the CDR3 is TGTGCCAGCAGTCCTCCGGGACTGGGAGGCTACACCTTC.